The clone carrying this TCR beta chain was recorded once. The sample is drawn from a study of yellow fever vaccine responses in identical twins. This CDR3 is built from 12 residues. The V and J ends lost 5 bases and 10 bases respectively, with 15 bases between them. Germline V lookup: CDR1 SGHAT, CDR2 FQDESV (reference sequence). TCRdb redid the calling of the RT-PCR reads with MiXCR, one entry per CDR3 protein. The data show 2,500 or so distinct CDR3 sequences, with around 82% seen just once and around 5.1% held by the top ten. V usage is TRBV11-1 and J usage is TRBJ2-7; D not resolved. The sequences come from T cells from blood (PBMCs), unsorted or a sorted subset (not recorded which), collected before or after yellow fever vaccination (not recorded which). The receptor was derived from a woman in her late teens or twenties who received the yellow fever vaccine. DNA of the CDR3: TGTGCCAGCAGCCCTGCCCAGACGGAACAGTACTTC. This codes for CASSPAQTEQYF.